These T cell receptor beta chains were read from a single sample in a study of immune characterization of retroperitoneal liposarcoma. TCRdb used MiXCR to reprocess the PCR reads, holding one entry per CDR3 protein. The sample records over 4,500 distinct CDR3 sequences, approximately 32% being singletons. The sample was tumor tissue. The receptors come from a female donor with retroperitoneal liposarcoma. Each CDR3 is given with its conserved first and last residue. The D gene is left open where the match is weak. Clone size is given for some rows only: seen once, a few or many times, or a class if the clone is expanded.

d_call j_call clone_size v_call cdr3_nt cdr3_aa
. TRBJ2-1 . TRBV6-6 TGTGCCAGCAGTTACTCTGCCGGCCCACCCTCCTACGAGCAGTTCTTC CASSYSAGPPSYEQFF
TRBD1 TRBJ2-7 many TRBV6-6 TGTGCCAGCAGTTACTCCACCGGGACAGGAGGAGGCGAGCAGTACTTC CASSYSTGTGGGEQYF
. TRBJ2-3 large TRBV7-2 TGTGCCAGCAGTTACAGGGCGGTTTCCACAGATACGCAGTATTTT CASSYRAVSTDTQYF
TRBD2 TRBJ2-1 . TRBV19 TGTGCCAGTAGTATAATTAGGGCTAGCGGTTACAATGAGCAGTTCTTC CASSIIRASGYNEQFF
. TRBJ1-6 . TRBV12-3/TRBV12-4 TGTGCCAGCAGTTCTTCCACCCGGGCGGGACCCCTCCACTTT CASSSSTRAGPLHF
. TRBJ2-7 many TRBV6-1 TGTGCCAGCAGAAACAGGGTTAGCGCCTACGAGCAGTACTTC CASRNRVSAYEQYF
. TRBJ2-7 once TRBV7-6 TGTGCCAGCAGCTTTAACGAAGCGCGGATTGAGCAGTACTTC CASSFNEARIEQYF
. TRBJ2-7 . TRBV5-4 TGTGCCAGCAGCCTGGAAGCTGACTTTTCCTACGAGCAGTACTTC CASSLEADFSYEQYF
TRBD2 TRBJ2-3 many TRBV5-4 TGTGCCAGCAGCCCGCTAGCGGGAACAAGCACAGATACGCAGTATTTT CASSPLAGTSTDTQYF
. TRBJ2-1 . TRBV7-2 TGTGCCAGCAGCTTAGTTTTAGACAGAGGACAAGAGACCCAGTTCTTC CASSLVLDRGQETQFF
TRBD2 TRBJ2-1 once TRBV29-1 TGCAGCGTCGATCTGACTAGCGGGAGAGGGGATGAGCAGTTCTTC CSVDLTSGRGDEQFF
TRBD2 TRBJ2-3 few TRBV6-1 TGTGCCAGCACTTCCGGGACTAGCAGGGCAGATACGCAGTATTTT CASTSGTSRADTQYF
TRBD2 TRBJ2-1 . TRBV10-2 TGCGCCAGCATAGGAGCGGGAGGATACAATGAGCAGTTCTTC CASIGAGGYNEQFF
TRBD1 TRBJ1-2 . TRBV6-1 TGTGCCAGCAGTGAAGCACGACAGGGTATTAATGTCCGTGGCTACACCTTC CASSEARQGINVRGYTF
. TRBJ2-2 . TRBV6-1 TGTGCCAGCAGTTACAGGGATTTGAACACCGGGGAGCTGTTTTTT CASSYRDLNTGELFF
. TRBJ1-5 . TRBV5-1 TGCGCCAGCAGCTTGGACGGGGGCAATCAGCCCCAGCATTTT CASSLDGGNQPQHF
TRBD2 TRBJ2-7 many TRBV27 TGTGCCAGCAGTCCCCAGACTAGCGGGAGTTACGAGCAGTACTTC CASSPQTSGSYEQYF
. TRBJ2-4 few TRBV6-1 TGTGCCAGCAGGAACAGGGTGGGCATTCAGTACTTC CASRNRVGIQYF
TRBD1 TRBJ2-3 . TRBV12-3/TRBV12-4 TGTGCCAGCAGCCAACCGGGGACAGGACTCAAAAGCACAGATACGCAGTATTTT CASSQPGTGLKSTDTQYF
TRBD1 TRBJ2-5 few TRBV7-6 TGTGCCAGCAGCATCACAGGGGCCCGGGAGACCCAGTACTTC CASSITGARETQYF
TRBD2 TRBJ2-1 . TRBV7-2 TGTGCCAGCAGCCAAAGACGACTAGCGGTCAATGAGCAGTTCTTC CASSQRRLAVNEQFF
. TRBJ2-5 . TRBV6-1 TGTGCCAGCAAGAGGGGGGGGGAGACCCAGTACTTC CASKRGGETQYF
. TRBJ2-5 many TRBV11-2 TGTGCCAGCAGCTTAGGAGGGGCAGGTGGAGAGACCCAGTACTTC CASSLGGAGGETQYF
TRBD1 TRBJ1-6 many TRBV12-3/TRBV12-4 TGTGCCAGCAACCAGGGGGCACACTCACCCCTCCACTTT CASNQGAHSPLHF
TRBD2 TRBJ2-1 many TRBV6-1 TGTGCCAGCAGACTGGGACTAGCGGGAGACAATGAGCAGTTCTTC CASRLGLAGDNEQFF
. TRBJ2-5 . TRBV5-1 TGCGCCAGCAGTCCGGATAGAGTCAATGAGCAGTACTTC CASSPDRVNEQYF
TRBD2 TRBJ2-7 . TRBV30 TGTGCCTGGAGGCTAGCGGGAGGGCCCGCCTACGAGCAGTACTTC CAWRLAGGPAYEQYF
. TRBJ2-2 once TRBV5-6 TGTGCCAGCAGCTTGGGTCTAGCGAGCACCGGGGAGCTGTTTTTT CASSLGLASTGELFF
TRBD2 TRBJ2-7 medium-sized TRBV6-1 TGTGCCAGCAGTGAATCTAGCGGGAGCTACGAGCAGTACTTC CASSESSGSYEQYF